Each of the 27 T cell receptor beta chains below was sequenced from the same sample in a study of blood T cell repertoires in COVID-19. Generated by immunoSEQ multiplex PCR, the TCRdb table keeps only in-frame clones and is missing some. The table shows 200,000 to 300,000 clones, with roughly 86% occurring only once. Source material: peripheral blood. These receptors were collected from a woman in her fifties or sixties with COVID-19, enrolled during active disease.

V usage is TRBV30 and J usage is TRBJ2-2; D is unresolved. CDR1 and CDR2 (germline): GTSNPN, SVGIG (reference sequence). The CDR3 totals 14 residues. The CDR3 reads CAILWSVGTGELFF. DNA for the CDR3: TGTGCTATACTTTGGAGTGTGGGCACCGGGGAGCTGTTTTTT.

V is TRBV18 and J is TRBJ2-1; TRBD1 agrees at 8 bases. This CDR3 is 15 amino acids long. V dropped 0 bases and J dropped 3; count of bases not matched to a gene: 1. Per the germline V gene, CDR1 is KGHSH and CDR2 is LQKENI. CDR3 coding DNA: TGTGCCAGCTCACCACCGACAGGGGTCTACAATGAGCAGTTCTTC. Translation gives CASSPPTGVYNEQFF.

The CDR3 here is CATSDSRRPSSYNEQFF. For the CDR3, the DNA is TGTGCCACCAGTGATAGCCGGCGGCCGAGCTCCTACAATGAGCAGTTCTTC. The chain has TRBV24-1 and TRBJ2-1; no firm D call. V was cut by 3 bases and J by 0 bases, with 14 bases left in between. The CDR3 contains 17 residues. Germline CDR1 KGHDR, CDR2 SFDVKD.

This clone was picked up a small number of times. The CDR3 protein is CASSEARRTGELFF. For the CDR3, the DNA is TGTGCCAGCAGTGAAGCAAGGAGGACCGGGGAGCTGTTTTTT. This rearrangement joins TRBV2 to TRBJ2-2, with D perhaps matching TRBD2 (5 bases). The CDR3 consists of 14 residues. Germline-derived CDR1 and CDR2 are SNHLY and FYNNEI. V lost 0 bases to trimming and J lost 5 bases, with 7 bases between them. Full variable domain (outside the CDR3, taken from reference TRBV2 and TRBJ2-2): EPEVTQTPSHQVTQMGQEVILRCVPISNHLYFYWYRQILGQKVEFLVSFYNNEISEKSEIFDDQFSVERPDGSNFTLKIRSTKLEDSAMYFCASSEARRTGELFFGEGSRLTVL.

This clone was seen a few times. The rearrangement joins TRBV24-1 to TRBJ2-7; the D gene is possibly TRBD1 (6 bases). Looked up from germline, CDR1 is KGHDR and CDR2 is SFDVKD. There are 16 residues in the CDR3. Trimming took 5 bases from V and 3 from J, leaving 19 bases between them. In DNA form, the CDR3 reads TGTGCCACCAGTGTCCCGGACAGCAAAGGGAACTACGAGCAGTACTTC. Translation gives CATSVPDSKGNYEQYF.

The CDR3 loop reads CASSLSGVEAFF. CDR3 DNA: TGTGCCAGCAGCCTCTCAGGGGTTGAAGCTTTCTTT. The chain employs TRBV9 and TRBJ1-1; D may be TRBD1 (6 bases). Germline loops: CDR1 SGDLS, CDR2 YYNGEE. V was cut by 4 bases and J by 7 bases, with 11 bases left in between. CDR3 length: 12 residues.

V is TRBV9 and J is TRBJ1-6, with 8 positions matching TRBD1. In germline, CDR1 is SGDLS, CDR2 YYNGEE. This CDR3 is built from 15 residues. V shed 2 bases and J 10 bases; nucleotides not matched to a gene: 8. The CDR3 is CASSVTQGGDSPLHF. The CDR3 DNA follows: TGTGCCAGCAGCGTCACACAGGGGGGGGACTCACCCCTCCACTTT.

This CDR3 is CATSRGRTGDGYTF. The CDR3 DNA reads TGTGCCACCAGCAGAGGACGAACAGGGGATGGCTACACCTTC. This sequence joins TRBV15 and TRBJ1-2; 7 bases agree with TRBD1. Trimming cost V 1 base and J 6 bases; bases outside gene matches: 5. Germline V lookup: CDR1 LNHNV, CDR2 YYDKDF (reference sequence). This CDR3 has 14 amino acids.

This clone appeared a few times. This chain links TRBV29-1 with TRBJ1-1, with a possible D match to TRBD1 (6 bases). There are 10 residues in the CDR3. Germline V gene data show CDR1 as SQVTM and CDR2 as ANQGSEA. With 7 bases removed from V and 11 bases from J, the gap between germline ends came to 14 bases. DNA for the CDR3: TGCAGCGACCACAGGGTTCGCGCTTTCTTT. Its translation is CSDHRVRAFF.

V gene TRBV7-2 combines with J gene TRBJ2-7, with TRBD2 identical over 9 bases. Germline values: CDR1 SGHTA, CDR2 FQGNSA. The CDR3 has 15 amino acids. Trimming removed 5 bases from V and 3 bases from J; junction bases left unmatched: 8. The CDR3: CASSAEGLALYEQYF. CDR3 bases: TGTGCCAGCAGCGCAGAGGGACTAGCTCTCTACGAGCAGTACTTC.

The chain recombines TRBV29-1 with TRBJ2-2, with D uncertain. Germline values: CDR1 SQVTM, CDR2 ANQGSEA. Trimming shortened V by 8 bases and J by 5 bases, and 9 bases separated the two germline ends. The CDR3 runs to 11 residues. The CDR3 sequence: CSTRSTGELFF. The DNA for the CDR3 is TGCAGCACCCGGAGTACCGGGGAGCTGTTTTTT.

The genes are TRBV7-2 and TRBJ2-5, with 8 bases matching TRBD2. Germline values: CDR1 SGHTA, CDR2 FQGNSA. The CDR3 spans 15 residues. The V gene end was trimmed by 7 bases and the J gene end by 2 bases; junction bases not matched to a gene: 9. CDR3 DNA: TGTGCCAGCACCTTGGGACTAGGGGAGCAAGAGACCCAGTACTTC. Residues: CASTLGLGEQETQYF.

This chain uses TRBV11-2 with TRBJ2-5; 7 bases line up with TRBD1. This CDR3 is 14 amino acids long. Per germline, CDR1 SGHAT and CDR2 FQNNGV. The ends lost 5 bases at V and 1 base at J; junction bases unmatched: 4. In DNA form, the CDR3 reads TGTGCCAGCAGCCAAAGACAGGGCCAAGAGACCCAGTACTTC. This encodes CASSQRQGQETQYF.

This chain uses TRBV11-2 with TRBJ2-1; TRBD2 matches at 7 bases. Germline assignment: CDR1 SGHAT and CDR2 FQNNGV. CDR3 length: 16 residues. V lost 6 bases and J lost 6; bases outside the gene matches: 14. In nucleotides, the CDR3 is TGTGCCAGCAGTCGAATCCGGACTAGAAGTTCCAATGAGCAGTTCTTC. It is translated as CASSRIRTRSSNEQFF.

The CDR3 here is CASSTSGNYNEKLFF. Here the CDR3 DNA reads TGTGCCAGCAGCACTTCAGGGAACTATAATGAAAAACTGTTTTTT. This chain links TRBV7-2 with TRBJ1-4, with D possibly TRBD1 on 5 matching bases. Trimming removed 5 bases at V and 4 bases at J, with 14 bases between. This CDR3 has 15 residues. In germline, CDR1 is SGHTA, CDR2 FQGNSA.

The chain carries TRBV28 and TRBJ1-5; a weak D match, TRBD1 (6 bases). The CDR3 totals 13 residues. Germline V lookup: CDR1 MDHEN, CDR2 SYDVKM. Trimming took 5 bases from V and 5 from J, leaving 10 bases between them. DNA of the CDR3: TGTGCCAGCAGTACAGGGACCTATCAGCCCCAGCATTTT. Residues: CASSTGTYQPQHF. The entire variable domain, with the rest obtained from reference TRBV28 and TRBJ1-5, is as follows: DVKVTQSSRYLVKRTGEKVFLECVQDMDHENMFWYRQDPGLGLRLIYFSYDVKMKEKGDIPEGYSVSREKKERFSLILESASTNQTSMYLCASSTGTYQPQHFGDGTRLSIL.

The chain links TRBV6-5 to TRBJ1-1; no definite D call. Trimming took off 5 bases at V and 5 bases at J, with 18 bases between the two ends. The germline CDR1 and CDR2 sequences are MNHEY and SVGAGI. The CDR3 has 15 residues. The CDR3 loop is CASSPRGVHQTEAFF. The CDR3 coding sequence is TGTGCCAGCAGTCCTCGGGGTGTCCACCAGACTGAAGCTTTCTTT.

The chain joins TRBV9 to TRBJ1-5, with D perhaps matching TRBD1 (5 bases). Trimming shortened V by 3 bases and J by 4 bases, and 17 bases separated the two germline ends. Germline lookup yields CDR1 SGDLS and CDR2 YYNGEE. The CDR3 contains 16 residues. For the CDR3, the DNA is TGTGCCAGCAGCGCTGGGGCCGACCGGGCAAATCAGCCCCAGCATTTT. This translates into CASSAGADRANQPQHF.

This sequence joins TRBV7-9 and TRBJ2-7; the D is unclear. The CDR3 covers 13 residues. Germline CDR1 is SEHNR and CDR2 is FQNEAQ (reference sequence). Trimming removed 1 base at V and 4 bases at J, with 8 bases between. The CDR3 DNA follows: TGTGCCAGCAGCTTAGTAACAGAATACGAGCAGTACTTC. Protein product: CASSLVTEYEQYF.

The CDR3, as DNA: TGTGCCAGTAACGGGGGGCTCGTAGCCAAAAACATTCAGTACTTC. Its translation: CASNGGLVAKNIQYF. The chain joins TRBV25-1 to TRBJ2-4; a possible D gene is TRBD2 (7 bases). The V gene's germline CDR1 is MGHDK and CDR2 SYGVNS. This CDR3 is 15 amino acids long. Deletions cut 9 bases from V and 0 bases from J, with 15 bases between.

The J gene is TRBJ2-7, the V gene TRBV29-1, with D possibly being TRBD2 (5 bases). The CDR3 runs 12 residues. Germline V gives CDR1 SQVTM, CDR2 ANQGSEA. The V end lost 7 bases, the J end lost 6 bases, and 16 bases lay between the germline ends. The CDR3 protein is CSANGLAGEQYF. In DNA, the CDR3 is TGCAGCGCAAACGGACTGGCGGGCGAGCAGTACTTC.

V gene TRBV24-1 combines with J gene TRBJ1-3; D gene ambiguous. The CDR3 is 14 amino acids. V dropped 5 bases and J dropped 6 bases, with 13 bases sitting between them. Germline V CDR1 and CDR2: KGHDR, SFDVKD. This CDR3 is CATSAAGNKNTIYF. The DNA of the CDR3 is TGTGCCACCAGTGCAGCCGGGAATAAAAACACCATATATTTT.

This clone was seen a few times. The genes are TRBV4-1 and TRBJ1-1; 7 bases map to TRBD1. The trim removed 5 bases at V and 3 bases at J, leaving 18 bases unmatched. Germline V gene data show CDR1 as MGHRA and CDR2 as YSYEKL. The CDR3 is 18 amino acids. CDR3 DNA sequence: TGCGCCAGCAGCTTTCTCCGCCTTAACAGGGGAAGACACACTGAAGCTTTCTTT. This sequence encodes CASSFLRLNRGRHTEAFF.

The chain combines TRBV11-3 with TRBJ2-1, with TRBD2 as a possible D gene (5 bases). Germline CDR1 is SGHNT and CDR2 is YENEEA. Trimming pared 7 bases from V and 4 bases from J, leaving 23 bases between. This CDR3 is built from 17 residues. CDR3 nucleotide sequence: TGTGCCAGCACCCTGCCGCTGCGGGTCCCCACATACAATGAGCAGTTCTTC. It is translated as CASTLPLRVPTYNEQFF. The full variable domain, rest sourced from reference TRBV11-3 and TRBJ2-1, is EAGVVQSPRYKIIEKKQPVAFWCNPISGHNTLYWYLQNLGQGPELLIRYENEEAVDDSQLPKDRFSAERLKGVDSTLKIQPAELGDSAVYLCASTLPLRVPTYNEQFFGPGTRLTVL.

Only a few counts were recorded for this clone. The rearrangement links TRBV6-6 to TRBJ1-2; D gene uncertain. Germline-derived CDR1 and CDR2 are MNHNY and SVGAGI (reference sequence). The CDR3 is 14 amino acids. The V gene lost 0 bases and the J gene lost 7 bases, with 12 bases spanning the gap. In DNA form, the CDR3 reads TGTGCCAGCAGTTACTCGACACCTTCCGCTGGCTACACCTTC. It translates to CASSYSTPSAGYTF.

This clone was seen ten or more times. The V and J genes are TRBV2 and TRBJ1-5, with 10 bases identical to TRBD1. J lost 9 bases, V lost 4 bases, and 6 bases had no gene match. Germline V CDR1 and CDR2: SNHLY, FYNNEI. This CDR3 region has 14 residues. This chain's CDR3 is CASSAMTGGGPQHF. CDR3 in DNA: TGTGCCAGCAGTGCAATGACAGGGGGCGGGCCCCAGCATTTT.

This chain connects TRBV25-1 to TRBJ2-5; D perhaps matches TRBD2 (6 bases). Germline CDR1 MGHDK, CDR2 SYGVNS. Trimming removed 0 bases at V and 4 bases at J, with 6 bases between. This CDR3 comprises 13 residues. The CDR3 DNA reads TGTGCCAGCAGTGAATACGGGAGAGAGACCCAGTACTTC. Amino acids: CASSEYGRETQYF.